These 2 T cell receptor beta chains were all obtained from the same sample, sequenced in a study of cytomegalovirus exposure and HLA in healthy donors. PCR used 60 Vbeta primers and 13 Jbeta primers. Assay used: immunoSEQ multiplex PCR; TCRdb lists only in-frame clones, some missing. The table has 120,000 or so clones, about 85% seen once. Sequenced input: PBMCs. The receptors derive from a man between 18 and 35 years old in good health and CMV-seropositive.

This chain links TRBV7-6 with TRBJ2-1; tentative D call: TRBD2 (6 bases). V lost 5 bases and J lost 7, with 12 bases in between. Germline V gene lookup returns CDR1 SGHVS and CDR2 FNYEAQ. The CDR3 is made up of 13 amino acids. CDR3 region: CASSQRAGNEQFF. DNA of the CDR3: TGTGCCAGCAGCCAGCGGGCTGGGAATGAGCAGTTCTTC.

The V gene is TRBV7-8, the J gene TRBJ2-2, with 8 nucleotides matching TRBD2. Germline-derived CDR1 and CDR2 are SGHVS and FQNEAQ. The CDR3 is 16 residues long. After removal of 9 bases from V and 1 base from J, the junction contained 10 bases not matched to a gene. The CDR3 spells CASRSSAGGNTGELFF. The DNA of the CDR3 is TGTGCCAGTCGTTCTTCCGCGGGAGGGAACACCGGGGAGCTGTTTTTT.